Described below is a single TCR beta chain sequence and its context. What it recognizes is unknown. Other nucleotide sequences from this sample produce the same CDR3. This entry comes from a study of beta chain features in type 1 diabetes. Expressed TCRB transcripts got sequenced, as all isolated RNA was reverse transcribed. An average roughly 3.6 million reads came from naive, central memory and regulatory T cell samples. The protocol was immunoSEQ multiplex PCR, while the TCRdb copy is restricted to in-frame clones and leaves out a portion. The sample yields nearly 700,000 clones, roughly an eighth seen once. Markers CD45RO/CCR7/CD25/CD127/CD95/CD27 served to sort CD4+ naive, central memory, regulatory and stem cell-like memory cells. Unmatched junction bases numbered 3, after V lost 4 bases and J lost 4 bases. CDR1 and CDR2 from the germline V gene are SQVTM and ANQGSEA. The CDR3 totals 14 residues.

General study findings and limits: VDJ junctions in type 1 diabetes patients carried more deletions and fewer insertions. A moderate, significant TCRB CDR3 shortening appeared in type 1 diabetes across four CD4+ subsets.

Sequenced input: naive CD4+ T cells from blood. The sequence derives from a man aged 18 to 29 with type 1 diabetes. V usage is TRBV29-1 and J usage is TRBJ2-2; TRBD1 matches at 10 bases. The chain's CDR3 is CSVVRDRGTGELFF. Written as DNA, the CDR3 is TGCAGCGTTGTGAGGGACAGGGGCACCGGGGAGCTGTTTTTT.